These 18 T cell receptor beta chains were all obtained from the same sample, sequenced in a study of T cell responses to AZD1222 COVID-19 vaccine (dated by TCRdb to the early 2020s). Receptors were amplified or captured by the immunoSEQ multiplex PCR assay. TCRdb limited this immuneACCESS table to in-frame rearrangements with V and J called. A share of clones is missing; checked studies link under half to unresolved V genes, and the rest is unexplained. In this sample the table shows over 150,000 clones, over 80% of which occur a single time. Over 9.5% of the sample is in the top ten clones. The time point tag for this specimen amounts to: baseline before first vaccination. The source was peripheral blood, collected on day 0 of AZD1222 vaccination. The receptor set was obtained from an adult in good health.

V is TRBV18 and J is TRBJ1-2; D may be TRBD1 (6 bases). Looked up from germline, CDR1 is KGHSH and CDR2 is LQKENI. The CDR3 covers 13 residues. Trimming took off 1 base at V and 9 bases at J, with 12 bases between the two ends. CDR3 sequence reads: CASSPRGAGSYTF. The CDR3 DNA reads TGTGCCAGCTCACCACGGGGGGCCGGGAGCTACACCTTC. The full variable domain, its missing parts supplied by reference TRBV18 and TRBJ1-2, is NAGVMQNPRHLVRRRGQEARLRCSPMKGHSHVYWYRQLPEEGLKFMVYLQKENIIDESGMPKERFSAEFPKEGPSILRIQQVVRGDSAAYFCASSPRGAGSYTFGSGTRLTVV.

V usage is TRBV2 and J usage is TRBJ2-3, with 11 bases identical to TRBD2. This CDR3 is 16 amino acids long. V shed 6 bases and J 4 bases; nucleotides not matched to a gene: 9. The germline gives CDR1 SNHLY, CDR2 FYNNEI. CDR3 amino acids: CASRKETSGVADTQYF. CDR3 nucleotides: TGTGCCAGCAGAAAAGAGACTAGCGGGGTCGCAGATACGCAGTATTTT. Full variable domain (rest looked up from reference TRBV2 and TRBJ2-3): EPEVTQTPSHQVTQMGQEVILRCVPISNHLYFYWYRQILGQKVEFLVSFYNNEISEKSEIFDDQFSVERPDGSNFTLKIRSTKLEDSAMYFCASRKETSGVADTQYFGPGTRLTVL.

This sequence joins TRBV27 and TRBJ1-5, with unresolved D. The V end lost 2 bases, the J end lost 7 bases, and 9 bases lay between the germline ends. The CDR3 has 13 amino acids. CDR1 is MNHEY and CDR2 is SMNVEV in the germline V gene (reference sequence). This CDR3 is CASSLKVRQPQHF. The CDR3 coding sequence is TGTGCCAGCAGTTTAAAGGTGAGGCAGCCCCAGCATTTT.

The DNA of the CDR3 is TGTGCCAGCAGCCCCGGAAGGGTAGCTTTTTACGAGCAGTACTTC. Its translation is CASSPGRVAFYEQYF. The chain uses TRBV7-8 and TRBJ2-7; D uncertain. The CDR3 runs 15 residues. Germline V gene lookup returns CDR1 SGHVS and CDR2 FQNEAQ. Trimming pared 5 bases from V and 4 bases from J, leaving 18 bases between.

V and J are TRBV24-1 and TRBJ2-2, with TRBD1 matching 8 bases. Germline V CDR1 and CDR2: KGHDR, SFDVKD. J was trimmed by 4 bases and V by 3 bases; bases with no gene match: 0. This CDR3 is built from 14 residues. CDR3: CATSDQGATGELFF. CDR3 bases: TGTGCCACCAGTGATCAGGGGGCCACCGGGGAGCTGTTTTTT.

V gene TRBV7-8 combines with J gene TRBJ2-2; perhaps TRBD2 as D (6 bases). V gave up 1 base and J gave up 5 bases, with 11 bases separating them. Germline V CDR1 and CDR2: SGHVS, FQNEAQ. The CDR3 has 15 residues. The CDR3 DNA is TGTGCCAGCAGCTTAGGGAGGAGGGAAACCGGGGAGCTGTTTTTT. It is translated as CASSLGRRETGELFF.

The chain couples TRBV19 to TRBJ2-2; tentatively, D is TRBD1 (5 bases). Trimming removed 6 bases from V and 6 bases from J, with 14 bases in between. This CDR3 is built from 14 residues. In germline, CDR1 is LNHDA, CDR2 SQIVND (reference sequence). The CDR3 region has the DNA TGTGCCAGTAGGGGGCCAGATTTGTCCGGGGAGCTGTTTTTT. Residues: CASRGPDLSGELFF.

CDR3 nucleotide sequence: TGTGCCAGCAGCTCCGGGACTAGCGGGATCTACGAGCAGTACTTC. Translation gives CASSSGTSGIYEQYF. The V gene is TRBV5-4, the J gene TRBJ2-7; 13 nucleotides match TRBD2. CDR1 is SGHNT and CDR2 is YYREEE in the germline V gene (reference sequence). The CDR3 is 15 amino acids. With V trimmed by 3 bases and J by 3 bases, 3 bases remained unmatched.

This chain uses TRBV7-3 with TRBJ2-5; D perhaps matches TRBD2 (7 bases). Germline CDR1 and CDR2: SGHTA and FQGTGA. Deletions cut 5 bases from V and 4 bases from J, with 14 bases between. This CDR3 comprises 14 residues. The CDR3 DNA reads as TGTGCCAGCAGCCCCAGAGGGGGGGGAGAGACCCAGTACTTC. Its translation: CASSPRGGGETQYF.

This chain uses TRBV11-3 with TRBJ2-1, with 7 bases matching TRBD1. CDR1 SGHNT and CDR2 YENEEA come from the germline V gene. V was pared by 5 bases and J by 7 bases, with 11 bases of the junction left unmatched. The CDR3 consists of 15 residues. This CDR3 is CASSRYNSGGNEQFF. The DNA of the CDR3 is TGTGCCAGCAGCCGCTACAATTCAGGGGGTAATGAGCAGTTCTTC.

There are a few counts of this clone. The chain recombines TRBV2 with TRBJ2-7; either TRBD1 or TRBD2 may supply D (5 bases each). Trimming shortened V by 6 bases and J by 7 bases, and 7 bases separated the two germline ends. Germline V CDR1 and CDR2: SNHLY, FYNNEI. This CDR3 is built from 10 residues. The CDR3 loop is CASSWGEQYV. In DNA, the CDR3 is TGTGCCAGCAGCTGGGGGGAGCAGTACGTC.

The gene calls are TRBV10-3 and TRBJ1-3; D gene unclear. The CDR3 runs to 13 residues. CDR1 and CDR2 from the germline V gene are ENHRY and SYGVKD. Trimming left V 2 bases short and J 7 bases short, with 9 bases between. CDR3 sequence reads: CAISEDGVNTIYF. CDR3 sequence (DNA): TGTGCCATCAGTGAGGACGGAGTGAACACCATATATTTT.

The rearrangement joins TRBV19 to TRBJ1-5; tentative D call: TRBD1 (5 bases). Germline lookup yields CDR1 LNHDA and CDR2 SQIVND (reference sequence). The CDR3 consists of 15 residues. Trimming cost V 3 bases and J 3 bases, with 12 bases left between them. The CDR3 reads CASSIGGLDNQPQHF. In DNA form, the CDR3 reads TGTGCCAGTAGTATTGGGGGATTGGACAATCAGCCCCAGCATTTT.

The chain recombines TRBV19 with TRBJ1-5, with D unresolved. Trimming took 0 bases from V and 2 from J, leaving 5 bases between them. Germline CDR1 LNHDA, CDR2 SQIVND (reference sequence). The CDR3 sequence is 14 residues long. CDR3 sequence (DNA): TGTGCCAGTAGTATAGATCTGGGCAATCAGCCCCAGCATTTT. As protein: CASSIDLGNQPQHF.

CDR3 coding DNA: TGTGCCAGCAAAGGGCCTGCAAACACCATATATTTT. Protein: CASKGPANTIYF. The chain links TRBV28 to TRBJ1-3; unclear D gene. This CDR3 spans 12 amino acids. Germline V gene data show CDR1 as MDHEN and CDR2 as SYDVKM. Trimming removed 7 bases at V and 6 bases at J, with 10 bases between.

To note about this clone: Its ends do not fully match the called genes, so a read error is possible. CDR3 DNA sequence: TGTGCCAGAAGCGCTACCCCCGTTGGGCATTGGGGGCCCGCGAACTTCTTC. This gives the protein CARSATPVGHWGPANFF. The chain combines TRBV5-3 with TRBJ1-2; TRBD1 might be the D (6 bases). TRBV5-3 is an ORF, and what it does is uncertain. There are 17 residues in the CDR3.

This chain joins TRBV19 and TRBJ1-1; no firm D call. This CDR3 spans 12 amino acids. Germline V gene sequence: CDR1 LNHDA, CDR2 SQIVND (reference sequence). The V end was cut by 5 bases, the J end by 0 bases, with 4 bases between. CDR3 bases: TGTGCCAGTAGTTGGGTGAACACTGAAGCTTTCTTT. This translates into CASSWVNTEAFF.

The genes are TRBV2 and TRBJ2-7; D ambiguous. CDR1 SNHLY and CDR2 FYNNEI come from the germline V gene. Trimming took 4 bases from V and 9 from J, leaving 13 bases between them. This CDR3 has 12 residues. The CDR3 DNA follows: TGTGCCAGCAGTGCGACCCCGCAAAGGCAGTACTTC. Protein sequence: CASSATPQRQYF.